The 28 T cell receptor beta chains given below trace back to one sample, sequenced in a study of T cells in Graves' hyperthyroidism and ophthalmopathy. Amplification targeted TCR beta CDR3 regions from RNA transcripts. Initially, a first-round RT-PCR of the TCR CDR3 employed the HTBI primer set. TCRdb used MiXCR to reprocess the multiplex PCR reads, holding one entry per CDR3 protein. The table shows about 410,000 distinct CDR3 sequences, with 14% to 15% occurring only once. Specimen: blood. These receptors originate from a young man with Graves' ophthalmopathy.

The gene calls are TRBV4-1 and TRBJ2-1; possibly TRBD1 or TRBD2 for D (5 bases each). Germline V gene sequence: CDR1 MGHRA, CDR2 YSYEKL. CDR3 length: 16 residues. V gave up 1 base and J gave up 2 bases, with 12 bases separating them. The chain's CDR3 is CASSQGWGRTYNEQFF. In DNA form, the CDR3 reads TGCGCCAGCAGCCAAGGTTGGGGGAGAACCTACAATGAGCAGTTCTTC.

This clonotype is judged medium-sized. This chain joins TRBV5-5 and TRBJ2-7, with D possibly being TRBD1 (6 bases). The germline V gene has CDR1 SGHKS and CDR2 YYEKEE (reference sequence). The V end was cut by 4 bases, the J end by 6 bases, with 14 bases between. The CDR3 runs 13 residues. CDR3 in amino acids: CASSQSGTLEQYF. The CDR3 DNA reads as TGTGCCAGCAGCCAATCCGGGACACTCGAGCAGTACTTC.

The rearrangement joins TRBV9 to TRBJ2-3, with D tentatively TRBD2 (5 bases). The V gene lost 4 bases and the J gene lost 5 bases, with 14 bases spanning the gap. Germline V CDR1 and CDR2: SGDLS, YYNGEE. The length of the CDR3 is 14 residues. CDR3 sequence: CASSQTNGEDTQYF. The CDR3 DNA reads TGTGCCAGCAGCCAGACTAACGGGGAAGATACGCAGTATTTT.

The chain combines TRBV20-1 with TRBJ1-1; D perhaps matches TRBD1 (5 bases). The germline CDR1 and CDR2 sequences are DFQATT and SNEGSKA (reference sequence). The CDR3 contains 12 residues. The CDR3 here is CSAGGSYTEAFF. CDR3 sequence (DNA): TGCAGCGCGGGGGGGTCATACACTGAAGCTTTCTTT.

Many counts were recorded for this clonotype. The rearrangement uses TRBV6-1 and TRBJ2-1; no firm D call. V was pared by 4 bases and J by 7 bases, with 5 bases between. The CDR3 has 11 residues. Germline assignment: CDR1 MNHNS and CDR2 SASEGT. DNA of the CDR3: TGTGCCAGCAGTGGGGGAAATGAGCAGTTCTTC. Its translation is CASSGGNEQFF.

The gene calls are TRBV4-2 and TRBJ2-1; D remains ambiguous. This CDR3 comprises 15 residues. The germline V and J ends were trimmed by 0 bases and 7 bases, with 13 bases remaining between them. The germline gives CDR1 LGHNA, CDR2 YNFKEQ. In nucleotides, the CDR3 is TGTGCCAGCAGCCAAGATTTCAGCAGCAGGAATGAGCAGTTCTTC. It is translated as CASSQDFSSRNEQFF.

In its sample, this clonotype was seen many times. The chain recombines TRBV12-3 or TRBV12-4 with TRBJ2-1; 11 nucleotides align to TRBD2. Trimming at V came to 5 bases and at J to 7 bases, leaving 7 bases not matched to a gene. The CDR3 consists of 15 residues. The CDR3 DNA reads as TGTGCCAGCAGTCCGGGACTAGCGGTCCCTAATGAGCAGTTCTTC. As protein: CASSPGLAVPNEQFF.

In this sample, this clonotype turned up many times. The chain uses TRBV20-1 and TRBJ1-2, with D uncertain. The CDR3 is 15 amino acids. Trimming took off 0 bases at V and 0 bases at J, with 11 bases between the two ends. Germline CDR1 DFQATT, CDR2 SNEGSKA (reference sequence). CDR3 protein: CSARDFRLANYGYTF. CDR3 DNA sequence: TGCAGTGCTAGAGATTTCAGGCTAGCTAACTATGGCTACACCTTC.

To note about this clonotype: A much more abundant neighbour one base away suggests this may be a read error. Because the CDR3 is missing its conserved closing phenylalanine or tryptophan, this is likely a read error. This sequence joins TRBV12-3 or TRBV12-4 and TRBJ1-1, with D tentatively TRBD1 (5 bases). CDR3 length: 13 residues. V was clipped by 11 bases and J by 2 bases, with 15 bases between them. CDR3 protein: CAASGIGNTEAFL. The CDR3 DNA reads TGTGCCGCGTCAGGGATCGGAAACACTGAAGCTTTCCTT.

The CDR3 region has the DNA TGTGCCAGCAGCGTCCCGGGACTAGCGGGATTCAATGAGCAGTTCTTC. It encodes CASSVPGLAGFNEQFF. The gene calls are TRBV9 and TRBJ2-1; TRBD2 agrees at 13 bases. Unmatched junction bases numbered 5, after V lost 2 bases and J lost 6 bases. The CDR3 spans 16 residues. Germline-derived CDR1 and CDR2 are SGDLS and YYNGEE.

This clonotype occurred a few times. This chain joins TRBV13 and TRBJ2-2, with 7 bases lining up with TRBD2. Germline V gene sequence: CDR1 PRHDT, CDR2 FYEKMQ (reference sequence). V shed 6 bases, J shed 6 bases, and the junction held 4 bases outside the gene matches. The CDR3 spans 13 residues. As DNA, the CDR3 is TGTGCCAGCAGGGGGGGGGAGCCCGGGGAGCTGTTTTTT. It specifies CASRGGEPGELFF.

This clonotype was observed a few times. One end of the junction fails to match germline, which may point to a read error. V usage is TRBV7-7 and J usage is TRBJ2-2, with D possibly matching TRBD2 (6 bases). The CDR3 runs to 16 residues. The germline V gene has CDR1 SSHAT and CDR2 FNYEAQ (reference sequence). CDR3 DNA sequence: TGTGCTAGCAGCTTAATGACGGGAGCGAACACCGGGGAGCTGTTTTTT. It codes for CASSLMTGANTGELFF.

This clonotype has a handful of counts. This chain uses TRBV18 with TRBJ1-1; D possibly corresponds to TRBD1 (5 bases). The V end was cut by 0 bases, the J end by 4 bases, with 15 bases between. The germline gives CDR1 KGHSH, CDR2 LQKENI. CDR3 length: 16 amino acids. The DNA for the CDR3 is TGTGCCAGCTCACCACCGGGCAGGGCGGGGGGCACTGAAGCTTTCTTT. It specifies CASSPPGRAGGTEAFF.

This chain joins TRBV5-1 and TRBJ2-2; perhaps TRBD2 as D (6 bases). Germline loops: CDR1 SGHRS, CDR2 YFSETQ. This CDR3 has 16 amino acids. Trimming cost V 0 bases and J 3 bases, with 12 bases left between them. CDR3 DNA: TGCGCCAGCAGCTTGGCCGGTCGGGGGTACACCGGGGAGCTGTTTTTT. Translated: CASSLAGRGYTGELFF.

On this clonotype: It may be a read error: a sequence one base away is much more abundant. The CDR3: CASSLSLAGGSDTQYF. The CDR3 DNA sequence: TGTGCCAGCAGTTTATCCCTAGCGGGAGGATCAGATACGCAGTATTTT. The V and J genes are TRBV12-3 or TRBV12-4 and TRBJ2-3; TRBD2 aligns across 11 bases. The CDR3 is made up of 16 amino acids. The V gene end was trimmed by 2 bases and the J gene end by 4 bases; junction bases not matched to a gene: 5.

This clonotype was observed many times. This chain connects TRBV11-3 to TRBJ1-1; 8 nucleotides align to TRBD1. The V segment lost 4 bases and the J segment 2 bases; nucleotides outside the gene matches: 6. Per the germline V gene, CDR1 is SGHNT and CDR2 is YENEEA. CDR3 size: 15 residues. The CDR3 loop reads CASSSYRGVNTEAFF. The CDR3 coding sequence is TGTGCCAGCAGCTCATACAGGGGGGTTAACACTGAAGCTTTCTTT. Based on the CDR3 plus reference TRBV11-3 and TRBJ1-1, the full variable domain is EAGVVQSPRYKIIEKKQPVAFWCNPISGHNTLYWYLQNLGQGPELLIRYENEEAVDDSQLPKDRFSAERLKGVDSTLKIQPAELGDSAVYLCASSSYRGVNTEAFFGQGTRLTVV.

This clonotype was seen many times. The genes are TRBV24-1 and TRBJ2-1; 8 nucleotides line up with TRBD2. CDR1 is KGHDR and CDR2 is SFDVKD in the germline V gene. The CDR3 consists of 18 residues. V lost 2 bases to trimming and J lost 2 bases; unmatched junction nucleotides: 10. CDR3 DNA: TGTGCCACCAGTGATTCCTTTCCGGGACTAGTAACCTACAATGAGCAGTTCTTC. It translates to CATSDSFPGLVTYNEQFF.

The genes are TRBV30 and TRBJ1-5, with D uncertain. This CDR3 spans 12 amino acids. In germline, CDR1 is GTSNPN, CDR2 SVGIG (reference sequence). V lost 0 bases and J 7 bases, leaving 7 bases between the germline ends. CDR3 in DNA: TGTGCCTGGAGTGTCGAGGGCCAGCCCCAGCATTTT. It codes for CAWSVEGQPQHF.

This clonotype was observed at least ten times. In DNA, the CDR3 is TGTGCCAGCAGGGCGGGACAGGGTAGCTCCTACGAGCAGTACTTC. Translation gives CASRAGQGSSYEQYF. V is TRBV2 and J is TRBJ2-7; 9 bases fit TRBD1. V lost 6 bases to trimming and J lost 0 bases; unmatched junction nucleotides: 6. CDR1 and CDR2 (germline): SNHLY, FYNNEI. CDR3 length: 15 residues.

This clonotype appeared a few times. The chain couples TRBV3-1 to TRBJ2-5; D perhaps matches TRBD1 (6 bases). The CDR3 runs 15 residues. Germline V gene sequence: CDR1 LGHDT, CDR2 YNNKEL (reference sequence). Trimming removed 4 bases from V and 5 bases from J, with 17 bases in between. The CDR3 DNA sequence: TGTGCCAGCAGCCGGGCCCCGGACAGTGTCGAGACCCAGTACTTC. Translating it yields CASSRAPDSVETQYF.

The genes are TRBV19 and TRBJ1-2; TRBD1 matches 10 bases. V dropped 6 bases and J dropped 2; count of bases not matched to a gene: 3. CDR3 size: 14 residues. Germline values: CDR1 LNHDA, CDR2 SQIVND (reference sequence). The CDR3 coding sequence is TGTGCCAGTAGACCGGGACAGGGGAACTATGGCTACACCTTC. Translating gives CASRPGQGNYGYTF.

This clonotype has only a few counts. This chain links TRBV30 with TRBJ2-7; D is unresolved. This CDR3 has 13 amino acids. The V end was cut by 1 base, the J end by 1 base, with 8 bases between. The germline V gene encodes CDR1 GTSNPN and CDR2 SVGIG (reference sequence). The DNA for the CDR3 is TGTGCCTGGAGTGCACAGATATCCTACGAGCAGTACTTC. Its translation: CAWSAQISYEQYF.

This clonotype occurred many times. V usage is TRBV3-1 and J usage is TRBJ2-7, with 8 bases lining up with TRBD2. Trimming took 1 base from V and 4 from J; bases not matched to a gene: 9. CDR1 is LGHDT and CDR2 is YNNKEL in the germline V gene (reference sequence). CDR3 length: 16 residues. CDR3 sequence reads: CASSQGPGSGAYEQYF. The CDR3 bases are TGTGCCAGCAGCCAAGGTCCGGGTAGCGGGGCTTACGAGCAGTACTTC.

This clonotype was seen many times. The chain uses TRBV28 and TRBJ2-5; D unclear. Germline CDR1 and CDR2: MDHEN and SYDVKM. V was trimmed by 3 bases and J by 5 bases, leaving 10 bases between them. The CDR3 has 13 residues. Written as DNA, the CDR3 is TGTGCCAGCAGTTTGGTATCCCGGGAGACCCAGTACTTC. It translates to CASSLVSRETQYF. Full variable domain (outside the CDR3, taken from reference TRBV28 and TRBJ2-5): DVKVTQSSRYLVKRTGEKVFLECVQDMDHENMFWYRQDPGLGLRLIYFSYDVKMKEKGDIPEGYSVSREKKERFSLILESASTNQTSMYLCASSLVSRETQYFGPGTRLLVL.

This clonotype has a count of ten or more. The gene calls are TRBV6-5 and TRBJ2-7; the D gene is possibly TRBD1 (6 bases). The CDR3 has 17 amino acids. V was shortened by 2 bases and J by 2 bases, with 19 bases between the two germline ends. Germline V gene lookup returns CDR1 MNHEY and CDR2 SVGAGI. CDR3 in amino acids: CASSYALQTGYPYEQYF. CDR3 nucleotide sequence: TGTGCCAGCAGTTACGCCCTCCAGACAGGCTACCCCTACGAGCAGTACTTC.

This clonotype was counted between two and nine times. The chain is built from TRBV10-1 and TRBJ2-5, with D tentatively TRBD1 (5 bases). The CDR3 has 14 residues. Germline CDR1 and CDR2: WNHNN and SYGVQD (reference sequence). V dropped 0 bases and J dropped 3 bases, with 8 bases sitting between them. CDR3 nucleotides: TGCGCCAGCAGTGAGTCAGGCAGGGAAGAGACCCAGTACTTC. Translated, it gives CASSESGREETQYF.

This clonotype was picked up many times. J is TRBJ2-7 and V is TRBV6-2 or TRBV6-3; TRBD1 matches at 7 bases. Germline-derived CDR1 and CDR2 are MNHEY and SVGEGT. Trimming took 2 bases from V and 3 from J; bases not matched to a gene: 10. This CDR3 region has 16 residues. The CDR3 DNA is TGTGCCAGCAGTTACAGCGACAGGGTAGGGTTCTACGAGCAGTACTTC. Translating gives CASSYSDRVGFYEQYF.

This clonotype was picked up many times. The V and J genes are TRBV7-9 and TRBJ2-3; TRBD1 aligns across 7 bases. The CDR3 consists of 15 residues. Germline V gene data show CDR1 as SEHNR and CDR2 as FQNEAQ (reference sequence). J was trimmed by 4 bases and V by 1 base; bases with no gene match: 5. Written as DNA, the CDR3 is TGTGCCAGCAGCTTAGGCACAGGGGCAGCAGATACGCAGTATTTT. This sequence encodes CASSLGTGAADTQYF.